A single sample is the source of the 7 T cell receptor beta chains below, sequenced in a study of shared clonotypes between healthy human individuals. CD8 cells classed as naive were CD45RO-negative and positively selected for CCR7, excluding terminally differentiated effector memory CD45RA+ cells. TCRdb's table, derived via immunoSEQ multiplex PCR, lists solely in-frame clones and lacks some. This repertoire shows around 1.9 million clones, over 85% found once; its top ten account for 1.5% to 2%. The sample comprised naive CD8+ T cells from PBMCs. These receptors were obtained from a young man in good health. Some clones in this sample may be carry-over from other donors' samples.

Remarks on this clone: Different DNA sequences within this sample yield the same CDR3. The chain carries TRBV27 and TRBJ2-2, with 14 positions matching TRBD2. V dropped 3 bases and J dropped 3; count of bases not matched to a gene: 0. The CDR3 loop spans 16 amino acids. Germline V CDR1 and CDR2: MNHEY, SMNVEV (reference sequence). In DNA, the CDR3 is TGTGCCAGCAGTTTGGGACTAGCGGGAGACACCGGGGAGCTGTTTTTT. Translation gives CASSLGLAGDTGELFF.

This clone was counted between two and nine times. CDR3 sequence (DNA): TGTGCCAGCAGTCCCACAGGGGGGAAAAACATTCAGTACTTC. This sequence encodes CASSPTGGKNIQYF. The chain joins TRBV25-1 to TRBJ2-4; 8 bases agree with TRBD1. CDR3 length: 14 residues. From germline, CDR1 is MGHDK and CDR2 SYGVNS. The V gene end was trimmed by 5 bases and the J gene end by 4 bases; junction bases not matched to a gene: 4.

This clone was seen just once. The genes are TRBV29-1 and TRBJ2-1; D is possibly TRBD1 (7 bases). CDR1 SQVTM and CDR2 ANQGSEA come from the germline V gene. Trimming took 1 base from V and 15 from J, leaving 25 bases between them. This CDR3 has 15 amino acids. CDR3 in amino acids: CSVEALGQVGRAGFF. CDR3 coding DNA: TGCAGCGTTGAAGCGTTAGGACAGGTCGGGAGAGCAGGGTTCTTC.

Comment on this clone: Within the sample, other DNA sequences also encode this same CDR3. The chain carries TRBV2 and TRBJ2-7, with 7 bases matching TRBD2. The trim removed 6 bases at V and 4 bases at J, leaving 6 bases unmatched. The CDR3 consists of 13 residues. Germline CDR1 and CDR2: SNHLY and FYNNEI. The CDR3 region has the DNA TGTGCCAGCAGAGCGGGACCCACGTACGAGCAGTACTTC. Its translation: CASRAGPTYEQYF.

The J gene is TRBJ1-1, the V gene TRBV2; unclear D gene. The V end was cut by 7 bases, the J end by 1 base, with 10 bases between. CDR1 is SNHLY and CDR2 is FYNNEI in the germline V gene. The CDR3 is 13 amino acids. The CDR3, as DNA: TGTGCCAGCATATGGGTGGCGAACACTGAAGCTTTCTTT. Residues: CASIWVANTEAFF.

This chain joins TRBV2 and TRBJ2-5, with 9 positions matching TRBD1. This CDR3 region has 15 residues. Trimming removed 4 bases from V and 7 bases from J; junction bases left unmatched: 10. From germline, CDR1 is SNHLY and CDR2 FYNNEI. In DNA form, the CDR3 reads TGTGCCAGCAGTGGGACAGGGGACCCCCCAGGGACCCAGTACTTC. It specifies CASSGTGDPPGTQYF.

V gene TRBV15 combines with J gene TRBJ1-2; D unresolved. CDR1 and CDR2 (germline): LNHNV, YYDKDF (reference sequence). V lost 7 bases, J lost 7 bases, and 16 bases lay in between. The CDR3 spans 13 residues. The CDR3 protein is CATKDRPEGGYTF. The DNA for the CDR3 is TGTGCCACCAAAGACCGGCCGGAGGGTGGCTACACCTTC. Full variable domain (rest looked up from reference TRBV15 and TRBJ1-2): DAMVIQNPRYQVTQFGKPVTLSCSQTLNHNVMYWYQQKSSQAPKLLFHYYDKDFNNEADTPDNFQSRRPNTSFCFLDIRSPGLGDTAMYLCATKDRPEGGYTFGSGTRLTVV.